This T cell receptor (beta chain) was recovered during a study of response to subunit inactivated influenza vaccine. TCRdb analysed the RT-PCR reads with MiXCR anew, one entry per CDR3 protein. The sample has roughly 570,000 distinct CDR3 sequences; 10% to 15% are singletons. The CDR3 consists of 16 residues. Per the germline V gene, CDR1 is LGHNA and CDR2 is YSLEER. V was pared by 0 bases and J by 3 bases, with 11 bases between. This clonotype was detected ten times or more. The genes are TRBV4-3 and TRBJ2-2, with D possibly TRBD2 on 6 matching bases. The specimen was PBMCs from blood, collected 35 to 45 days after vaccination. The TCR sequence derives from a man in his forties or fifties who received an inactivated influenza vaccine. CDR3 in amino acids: CASSQDLALYTGELFF. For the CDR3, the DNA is TGCGCCAGCAGCCAAGACCTAGCGCTCTACACCGGGGAGCTGTTTTTT.